These 31 T cell receptor beta chains originate from one sample sequenced in a study of spatial heterogeneity in lung cancer. TCRdb reprocessed the 5' RACE reads via MiXCR and lists one record per CDR3 protein. The sample consists of almost 75,000 distinct CDR3 sequences, about an eighth of them appearing once. Time point given: sample taken at primary tumor resection. Whole RNA, which was extracted from tumor, nontumor lung tissue or frozen PBMC, was sequenced without any cell sorting. This sample comprised PBMCs, obtained at surgery. Every receptor here comes from a male donor with early-stage non-small cell lung cancer.

This clonotype was observed at least ten times. The gene calls are TRBV19 and TRBJ2-3; D is unresolved. This CDR3 is 14 amino acids long. Trimming stripped 4 bases from V and 0 bases from J, with 8 bases between. Germline CDR1 reads LNHDA; CDR2 reads SQIVND (reference sequence). The CDR3 DNA sequence: TGTGCCAGTAGTACCCAACTCAGCACAGATACGCAGTATTTT. Amino acids: CASSTQLSTDTQYF. The variable domain in full, with the rest retrieved from reference TRBV19 and TRBJ2-3, is DGGITQSPKYLFRKEGQNVTLSCEQNLNHDAMYWYRQDPGQGLRLIYYSQIVNDFQKGDIAEGYSVSREKKESFPLTVTSAQKNPTAFYLCASSTQLSTDTQYFGPGTRLTVL.

There are a few counts of this clonotype. This chain connects TRBV6-6 to TRBJ2-7, with 9 bases lining up with TRBD2. The CDR3 is 15 amino acids. Germline CDR1 and CDR2: MNHNY and SVGAGI (reference sequence). The ends lost 5 bases at V and 2 bases at J; junction bases unmatched: 7. The CDR3 coding sequence is TGTGCCAGCAGTCCCGGGACTAGCATTCCCTACGAGCAGTACTTC. Amino acid sequence: CASSPGTSIPYEQYF.

The rearrangement uses TRBV14 and TRBJ2-5; a weak D match, TRBD2 (5 bases). Germline CDR1 and CDR2: SGHDN and FVKESK. The CDR3 runs to 14 residues. Between the trimmed V and J ends, which lost 5 bases and 3 bases, there was a span of 13 bases. CDR3 in amino acids: CASSGRTDEETQYF. The CDR3 coding sequence is TGTGCCAGCAGCGGACGGACTGATGAAGAGACCCAGTACTTC.

This sequence joins TRBV7-3 and TRBJ2-1; TRBD2 aligns across 11 bases. Trimming took 5 bases from V and 2 from J; bases not matched to a gene: 14. The germline V gene encodes CDR1 SGHTA and CDR2 FQGTGA. The CDR3 is 19 residues long. Here the CDR3 DNA reads TGTGCCAGCAGCAAACTCCGAGGTAGCGGGAGGGCACCCTACAATGAGCAGTTCTTC. Protein: CASSKLRGSGRAPYNEQFF.

This clonotype was observed at least ten times. The chain recombines TRBV20-1 with TRBJ2-5, with 10 bases fitting TRBD1. This CDR3 spans 13 amino acids. The germline CDR1 and CDR2 sequences are DFQATT and SNEGSKA (reference sequence). After removal of 6 bases from V and 5 bases from J, the junction contained 6 bases not matched to a gene. The CDR3 protein is CSAIDRGPETQYF. DNA for the CDR3: TGCAGTGCCATAGACAGGGGGCCTGAGACCCAGTACTTC.

Many counts were recorded for this clonotype. The V and J genes are TRBV4-2 and TRBJ2-2, with D hard to call. Trimming removed 0 bases at V and 6 bases at J, with 8 bases between. Germline-derived CDR1 and CDR2 are LGHNA and YNFKEQ. The length of the CDR3 is 14 residues. The CDR3 DNA reads TGTGCCAGCAGCCAAGATCTGATCGCCGGGGAGCTGTTTTTT. As protein: CASSQDLIAGELFF.

Only a few counts were recorded for this clonotype. The rearrangement uses TRBV10-3 and TRBJ2-7, with a possible D match to TRBD2 (5 bases). Germline V lookup: CDR1 ENHRY, CDR2 SYGVKD. CDR3 length: 13 residues. V was cut by 6 bases and J by 2 bases, with 11 bases left in between. In nucleotides, the CDR3 is TGTGCCATCAGGGGTCTGGGAGCCTACGAGCAGTACTTC. This codes for CAIRGLGAYEQYF.

The table lists this clonotype with a few counts. V gene TRBV28 combines with J gene TRBJ2-1; D gene ambiguous. The CDR3 runs 15 residues. Germline V lookup: CDR1 MDHEN, CDR2 SYDVKM. V was trimmed by 3 bases and J by 0 bases, leaving 9 bases between them. The CDR3 sequence: CASSFGRISYNEQFF. The CDR3 nucleotides read TGTGCCAGCAGTTTCGGACGCATCTCCTACAATGAGCAGTTCTTC.

This clonotype was counted at least ten times. The chain is built from TRBV18 and TRBJ1-1, with 7 bases lining up with TRBD1. With V trimmed by 0 bases and J by 8 bases, 3 bases remained unmatched. Germline V gene lookup returns CDR1 KGHSH and CDR2 LQKENI. The CDR3 is 13 amino acids. The CDR3, as DNA: TGTGCCAGCTCACCACCGGTGACAGGGGAAGCTTTCTTT. Protein product: CASSPPVTGEAFF. Supplemented by reference TRBV18 and TRBJ1-1, the full variable domain reads NAGVMQNPRHLVRRRGQEARLRCSPMKGHSHVYWYRQLPEEGLKFMVYLQKENIIDESGMPKERFSAEFPKEGPSILRIQQVVRGDSAAYFCASSPPVTGEAFFGQGTRLTVV.

This clonotype was seen repeatedly, ten times or more. The genes are TRBV4-1 and TRBJ2-7; D might be TRBD1 (5 bases). V lost 0 bases to trimming and J lost 5 bases, with 11 bases between them. The germline V gene encodes CDR1 MGHRA and CDR2 YSYEKL. CDR3 size: 14 residues. The CDR3 DNA reads TGCGCCAGCAGCCAAGAAGGCAGGGTCCACGAGCAGTACTTC. This codes for CASSQEGRVHEQYF.

In this sample, this clonotype turned up a few times. The CDR3, as DNA: TGCGCCAGCAGCTTGGGACTAGCGGACACAGATACGCAGTATTTT. This translates into CASSLGLADTDTQYF. The V call is TRBV5-1, the J call TRBJ2-3; TRBD2 aligns across 9 bases. The CDR3 is made up of 15 amino acids. Trimming removed 0 bases from V and 2 bases from J; junction bases left unmatched: 1. CDR1 is SGHRS and CDR2 is YFSETQ in the germline V gene.

Only a few counts were recorded for this clonotype. The V call is TRBV4-2, the J call TRBJ2-1; possibly TRBD1 or TRBD2 for D (5 bases each). The germline V gene has CDR1 LGHNA and CDR2 YNFKEQ. The CDR3 is 16 residues long. Between the trimmed V and J ends, which lost 3 bases and 4 bases, there was a span of 16 bases. The CDR3 nucleotides read TGTGCCAGCAGCCAGGAATTGGGGACGCCGTACAATGAGCAGTTCTTC. This encodes CASSQELGTPYNEQFF.

This clonotype was seen a few times. This rearrangement joins TRBV30 to TRBJ2-7; 9 bases fit TRBD1. From germline, CDR1 is GTSNPN and CDR2 SVGIG (reference sequence). This CDR3 has 14 residues. The trim removed 0 bases at V and 3 bases at J, leaving 3 bases unmatched. CDR3 sequence (DNA): TGTGCCTGGAGTGTAACAGGGGGCTACTACGAGCAGTACTTC. It yields the protein CAWSVTGGYYEQYF.

This clonotype was seen only a few times. The CDR3 nucleotides read TGTGCCAGCAGGGACCGGACGGTTGAGAATGAGCAGTTCTTC. Amino acids: CASRDRTVENEQFF. The genes are TRBV12-3 or TRBV12-4 and TRBJ2-1; D is uncertain. The CDR3 extends over 14 amino acids. V was trimmed by 6 bases and J by 7 bases, leaving 16 bases between them.

J is TRBJ2-7 and V is TRBV23-1; unclear D gene. TRBV23-1 is known as an ORF, though its function is uncertain. The germline V and J ends were trimmed by 3 bases and 6 bases, with 6 bases remaining between them. The CDR3 has 11 residues. CDR3 amino acids: CASSHGSEQYF. The CDR3 DNA follows: TGCGCCAGCAGTCATGGGTCCGAGCAGTACTTC.

This clonotype was seen a handful of times. This chain links TRBV12-3 or TRBV12-4 with TRBJ1-2; the D gene is possibly TRBD1 (6 bases). This CDR3 contains 14 residues. V lost 5 bases, J lost 4 bases, and 14 bases lay in between. CDR3 loop: CASSRTRDTYGYTF. The DNA for the CDR3 is TGTGCCAGCAGTCGTACACGGGACACCTATGGCTACACCTTC.

In its sample, this clonotype was seen many times. This chain uses TRBV7-8 with TRBJ2-7; 9 bases are shared with TRBD1. Germline assignment: CDR1 SGHVS and CDR2 FQNEAQ. The V gene end was trimmed by 0 bases and the J gene end by 5 bases; junction bases not matched to a gene: 5. The CDR3 loop spans 15 amino acids. CDR3 in DNA: TGTGCCAGCAGCTTAGCCCGGACAGGGGTCAACGAGCAGTACTTC. Translation: CASSLARTGVNEQYF.

This clonotype showed up just a few times. The rearrangement uses TRBV21-1 and TRBJ1-2. TRBV21-1 is given as a pseudogene. This CDR3 is built from 10 residues. CDR3 region: CASTQQGYTF. DNA for the CDR3: TGTGCCAGCACCCAACAGGGCTACACCTTC.

This clonotype appeared a few times. The J gene is TRBJ2-1, the V gene TRBV6-6, with 8 bases aligning to TRBD2. This CDR3 has 16 amino acids. V lost 6 bases and J lost 5; bases outside the gene matches: 12. Per germline, CDR1 MNHNY and CDR2 SVGAGI (reference sequence). The CDR3 DNA reads TGTGCCAGCAGGCCGCTAGCGGGCGCGAGGAACAATGAGCAGTTCTTC. Amino acids: CASRPLAGARNNEQFF.

This sequence joins TRBV29-1 and TRBJ1-1; 7 nucleotides line up with TRBD1. Germline trimming cut 6 bases from V and 10 bases from J; bases unmatched to any gene: 14. CDR3 length equals 13 residues. Per the germline V gene, CDR1 is SQVTM and CDR2 is ANQGSEA. CDR3 protein: CSVTLTGRGGAFF. The CDR3 nucleotides read TGCAGCGTCACCTTGACAGGGCGGGGTGGAGCTTTCTTT.

This clonotype came up once. The genes are TRBV29-1 and TRBJ1-2; 9 bases are shared with TRBD1. The CDR3 sequence is 14 residues long. Germline lookup yields CDR1 SQVTM and CDR2 ANQGSEA. V was clipped by 7 bases and J by 2 bases; unmatched bases: 8. CDR3 protein: CSAGQGQGNYGYTF. CDR3 nucleotide sequence: TGCAGCGCCGGACAGGGACAGGGAAACTATGGCTACACCTTC. Full variable domain (outside the CDR3, taken from reference TRBV29-1 and TRBJ1-2): SAVISQKPSRDICQRGTSLTIQCQVDSQVTMMFWYRQQPGQSLTLIATANQGSEATYESGFVIDKFPISRPNLTFSTLTVSNMSPEDSSIYLCSAGQGQGNYGYTFGSGTRLTVV.

This clonotype was counted only a few times. V gene TRBV2 combines with J gene TRBJ2-5, with D perhaps assigned TRBD1 or TRBD2 (8 bases each). The CDR3 is 13 residues long. CDR1 and CDR2 (germline): SNHLY, FYNNEI. Trimming took off 10 bases at V and 2 bases at J, with 14 bases between the two ends. DNA of the CDR3: TGTGCCACGGGGGGGACAGGACAAGAGACCCAGTACTTC. As protein: CATGGTGQETQYF.

The chain carries TRBV5-1 and TRBJ2-3; D is unresolved. Germline V gene data show CDR1 as SGHRS and CDR2 as YFSETQ. This CDR3 has 17 amino acids. V was pared by 4 bases and J by 1 base, with 19 bases between. The CDR3 bases are TGCGCCAGCAGCCCTCGACTGTTAGTTCAGGGCACAGATACGCAGTATTTT. Translation: CASSPRLLVQGTDTQYF. Full variable domain (remainder filled in from reference TRBV5-1 and TRBJ2-3): KAGVTQTPRYLIKTRGQQVTLSCSPISGHRSVSWYQQTPGQGLQFLFEYFSETQRNKGNFPGRFSGRQFSNSRSEMNVSTLELGDSALYLCASSPRLLVQGTDTQYFGPGTRLTVL.

A word on this clonotype: This may come from a read error, since a much larger clone is one base off. V usage is TRBV4-3 and J usage is TRBJ2-1; D is possibly TRBD1 or TRBD2 (5 bases each). This CDR3 has 13 amino acids. The V end was cut by 4 bases, the J end by 12 bases, with 16 bases between. Germline CDR1 LGHNA, CDR2 YSLEER. CDR3 in amino acids: CASSLGLQGVQFF. The CDR3 nucleotides are TGCGCCAGCAGCCTTGGACTCCAAGGGGTGCAGTTCTTC.

This clonotype was counted a few times. The chain recombines TRBV20-1 with TRBJ2-3; 11 bases map to TRBD2. Germline CDR1 and CDR2: DFQATT and SNEGSKA (reference sequence). This CDR3 has 15 amino acids. V lost 1 base, J lost 4 bases, and 4 bases stayed unmatched. DNA for the CDR3: TGCAGTGCTAGAGCCCCTAGCGGGGGGCCAGATACGCAGTATTTT. This encodes CSARAPSGGPDTQYF.

The V and J genes are TRBV6-6 and TRBJ2-3; D is undetermined. Germline assignment: CDR1 MNHNY and CDR2 SVGAGI (reference sequence). Deletions cut 10 bases from V and 2 bases from J, with 16 bases between. CDR3 size: 14 residues. CDR3 sequence: CAISQSRNTDTQYF. CDR3 nucleotides: TGTGCCATTTCCCAGTCACGCAACACAGATACGCAGTATTTT.

The chain uses TRBV7-6 and TRBJ2-1; D may match TRBD1 or TRBD2 (5 bases each). Germline lookup yields CDR1 SGHVS and CDR2 FNYEAQ. V was clipped by 4 bases and J by 9 bases, with 19 bases between them. There are 15 residues in the CDR3. As DNA, the CDR3 is TGTGCCAGCAGCTCACGGGGCCTATCTCTGAGTGAGCAGTTCTTC. Translating gives CASSSRGLSLSEQFF. Based on the CDR3 plus reference TRBV7-6 and TRBJ2-1, the full variable domain is GAGVSQSPRYKVTKRGQDVALRCDPISGHVSLYWYRQALGQGPEFLTYFNYEAQQDKSGLPNDRFSAERPEGSISTLTIQRTEQRDSAMYRCASSSRGLSLSEQFFGPGTRLTVL.

The chain joins TRBV27 to TRBJ2-4; either TRBD1 or TRBD2 may supply D (6 bases each). Deletions cut 8 bases from V and 1 base from J, with 15 bases between. Germline-derived CDR1 and CDR2 are MNHEY and SMNVEV (reference sequence). The CDR3 has 15 residues. The CDR3 DNA reads TGTGCCAGCGGGGAAGGGGGGACGGCCAAAAACATTCAGTACTTC. Its protein product is CASGEGGTAKNIQYF.

This clonotype appeared many times. The J gene is TRBJ2-1, the V gene TRBV5-6; 8 bases map to TRBD1. Trimming cost V 1 base and J 4 bases; bases outside gene matches: 7. The CDR3 extends over 16 amino acids. Germline CDR1 reads SGHDT; CDR2 reads YYEEEE. The CDR3 region is CASSLRAGGRYNEQFF. The CDR3 DNA follows: TGTGCCAGCAGCTTGAGGGCAGGGGGCCGTTACAATGAGCAGTTCTTC.

In this sample, this clonotype turned up many times. The rearrangement links TRBV9 to TRBJ2-5; 8 bases are shared with TRBD2. CDR3 length: 16 amino acids. Germline CDR1 SGDLS, CDR2 YYNGEE. V lost 0 bases and J lost 2; bases outside the gene matches: 6. CDR3 residues: CASSVGSGITQETQYF. The DNA of the CDR3 is TGTGCCAGCAGCGTAGGTAGCGGGATAACTCAAGAGACCCAGTACTTC.

The genes are TRBV6-2 or TRBV6-3 and TRBJ2-7; D is possibly TRBD1 (5 bases). The CDR3 is made up of 14 amino acids. Germline V gene lookup returns CDR1 MNHEY and CDR2 SVGEGT. The germline V and J ends were trimmed by 4 bases and 0 bases, with 10 bases remaining between them. CDR3 DNA sequence: TGTGCCAGCAGTTCCCTGGACATCTCCTACGAGCAGTACTTC. It codes for CASSSLDISYEQYF.